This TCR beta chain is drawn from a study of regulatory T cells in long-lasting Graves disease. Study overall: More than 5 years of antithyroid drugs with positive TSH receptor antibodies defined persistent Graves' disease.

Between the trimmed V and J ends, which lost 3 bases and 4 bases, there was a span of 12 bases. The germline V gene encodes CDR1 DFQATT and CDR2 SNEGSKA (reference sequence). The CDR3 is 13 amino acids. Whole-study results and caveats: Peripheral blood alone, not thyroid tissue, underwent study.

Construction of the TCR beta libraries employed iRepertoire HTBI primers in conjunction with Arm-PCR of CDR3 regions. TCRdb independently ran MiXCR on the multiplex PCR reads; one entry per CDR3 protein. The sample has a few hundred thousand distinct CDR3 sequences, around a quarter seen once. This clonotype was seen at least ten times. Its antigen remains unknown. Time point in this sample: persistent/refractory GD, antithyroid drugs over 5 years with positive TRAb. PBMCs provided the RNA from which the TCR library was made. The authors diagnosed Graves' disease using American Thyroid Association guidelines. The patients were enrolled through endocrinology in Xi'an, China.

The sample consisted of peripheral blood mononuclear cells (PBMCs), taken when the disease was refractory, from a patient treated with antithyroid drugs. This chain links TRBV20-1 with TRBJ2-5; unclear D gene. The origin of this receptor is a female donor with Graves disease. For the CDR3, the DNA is TGCAGTGCTAGTCGGTCTGGGGTAGAGACCCAGTACTTC. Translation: CSASRSGVETQYF.